These T cell receptor beta chains were read from a single sample in a study of Ad26.COV2.S vaccination and SARS-CoV-2 variants. TCRdb's table, derived via immunoSEQ multiplex PCR, lists solely in-frame clones and lacks some. The repertoire has about 330,000 clones, roughly 88% of them found once; the top ten carry 4.5% to 7%. Sequences were derived from peripheral blood, sampled in a trial of Ad26.COV2.S vaccine versus placebo. These receptors were taken from a person aged 18-65 years who received the Ad26.COV2.S COVID-19 vaccine or a placebo. CDR3s include the opening cysteine and the closing phenylalanine or tryptophan. The D gene is left open where the match is weak. Part of the rows lack a size; the others show once, few, many or a class for expanded clones.

J gene | clone size | V gene | D gene | CDR3 DNA | CDR3 protein
TRBJ2-5 | NA | TRBV6-2/TRBV6-3 | TRBD2 | TGTGCCAGCAGTTACGACGGGGCTAGCGGGAAGGCCCAGTACTTC | CASSYDGASGKAQYF
TRBJ1-2 | NA | TRBV6-5 | NA | TGTGCCACCATGGACGGAGGGGCGGTCTATGGCTACACCTTC | CATMDGGAVYGYTF
TRBJ1-2 | NA | TRBV12-3/TRBV12-4 | NA | TGTGCCAGCACCGTAGGCGGCTATGGCTACACCTTC | CASTVGGYGYTF
TRBJ2-2 | NA | TRBV6-6 | NA | TGTGCCAGCAGTTACGGCGCTTCCGCGAACACCGGGGAGCTGTTTTTT | CASSYGASANTGELFF
TRBJ2-2 | NA | TRBV4-1 | TRBD1 | TGCGCCAGCAGCCTACTCAAAGGGTACAGGGGGGCAACCGGGGAGCTGTTTTTT | CASSLLKGYRGATGELFF
TRBJ1-2 | NA | TRBV15 | TRBD1 | TGTGCCACCAGCCTAAGGACAGGGAGTTTCGGCTACACCTTC | CATSLRTGSFGYTF
TRBJ1-2 | NA | TRBV3-1/TRBV3-2 | TRBD1 | TGTGCCAGCAGCCAAGACCGGACAGGGGGCGGTGGCTACACCTTC | CASSQDRTGGGGYTF
TRBJ1-1 | NA | TRBV27 | TRBD1 | TGTGCCAGCAGTTTATCCGGACAGGCAAGGAGCACTGAAGCTTTCTTT | CASSLSGQARSTEAFF
TRBJ2-5 | NA | TRBV7-9 | NA | TGTGCCAGCAGCCCCCCGTACCTAGAGACCCAGTACTTC | CASSPPYLETQYF
TRBJ1-1 | NA | TRBV12-3/TRBV12-4 | NA | TGTGCCAGCAGTTTTAGGAACACTGAAGCTTTCTTT | CASSFRNTEAFF
TRBJ2-1 | NA | TRBV7-2 | TRBD2 | TGTGCCACCACTAGCGGGGGGGCCTCCTACAATGAGCAGTTCTTC | CATTSGGASYNEQFF
TRBJ1-1 | NA | TRBV7-6 | NA | TGTGCCAGCAGCTCGACAGAGATGAACACTGAAGCTTTCTTT | CASSSTEMNTEAFF
TRBJ2-1 | few | TRBV14 | NA | TGTGCCAGCAGCCCATTCGCCGGGGGGCCTAAGTTCTACAATGAGCAGTTCTTC | CASSPFAGGPKFYNEQFF
TRBJ2-7 | NA | TRBV14 | NA | TGTGCCAGCAGCCACGGATTAGGGAAGTCCTACGAGCAGTACTTC | CASSHGLGKSYEQYF
TRBJ1-2 | NA | TRBV7-9 | NA | TGTGCCAGCAGCTTAGTCAGGCACTCTAACTATGGCTACACCTTC | CASSLVRHSNYGYTF
TRBJ1-1 | NA | TRBV11-2 | NA | TGTGCCAGCAGCCTTCCACCCCATTTGCGTGGAACTGAAGCTTTCTTT | CASSLPPHLRGTEAFF
TRBJ2-5 | NA | TRBV4-3 | NA | TGCGCCAGCAGCCAGGCCGGGAATGCGGGGGAGACCCAGTACTTC | CASSQAGNAGETQYF
TRBJ1-6 | NA | TRBV5-1 | NA | TGCGCCAGCAGCCACGACCGTGTAAATTCACCCCTCCACTTT | CASSHDRVNSPLHF
TRBJ2-7 | NA | TRBV11-2 | TRBD2 | TGTGCCAGCAGCTTTCAGGAGGTTAGCGGGGGGGCCGGGTACGAGCAGTACTTC | CASSFQEVSGGAGYEQYF
TRBJ2-7 | NA | TRBV5-1 | NA | TGCGCCAGCAGGGACCCAAGGTACTCCTACGAGCAGTACTTC | CASRDPRYSYEQYF
TRBJ1-1 | NA | TRBV28 | NA | TGTGCCAGCAGGCCTCGACAGATCAGCACTGAAGCTTTCTTT | CASRPRQISTEAFF
TRBJ2-5 | NA | TRBV7-6 | TRBD2 | TGTGCCAGCAGCTTGGGACTAGCGGGAGTAGTACAAGAGACCCAGTACTTC | CASSLGLAGVVQETQYF
TRBJ1-4 | NA | TRBV4-1 | TRBD1 | TGCGCCAGCAACCCGACAGGGGGCGGTGGTGAAAAACTGTTTTTT | CASNPTGGGGEKLFF
TRBJ1-1 | NA | TRBV21-1 | NA | TGTGCCACTACCCTGACAGACCAAATGAACACTGAAGCTTTCTTT | CATTLTDQMNTEAFF
TRBJ1-2 | NA | TRBV9 | NA | TGTGCCAGCAGCGCCCCCAACGAGATGGCAGCTGGCTACACCTTC | CASSAPNEMAAGYTF
TRBJ2-1 | NA | TRBV27 | TRBD2 | TGTGCCAGCAGATTCAGCGGGAGCCACAATGAGCAGTTCTTC | CASRFSGSHNEQFF
TRBJ1-6 | NA | TRBV28 | NA | TGTGCCAGCAGTTTAAAAGGGGGGGAGGAGGACTTTTGTAATTCACCCCTCCACTTT | CASSLKGGEEDFCNSPLHF
TRBJ1-4 | NA | TRBV2 | NA | TGTGCCAGCAGACCCCAGGGTTGGGTCAATGAAAAACTGTTTTTT | CASRPQGWVNEKLFF
TRBJ1-4 | NA | TRBV6-5 | TRBD1 | TGTGCCAGCGGGACAGGGCAAAAACTGTTTTTT | CASGTGQKLFF
TRBJ1-6 | NA | TRBV9 | TRBD1 | TGTGCCAGCAGCAAGGGACAGGGAGGAGTTCGGTCACCCCTCCACTTT | CASSKGQGGVRSPLHF
TRBJ2-7 | NA | TRBV2 | TRBD2 | TGTGCCAGCACTTCGGCGAGCGGGGGGGTTGAATTCTACGAGCAGTACTTC | CASTSASGGVEFYEQYF
TRBJ2-1 | NA | TRBV19 | TRBD1 | TGTGCCAGTAGTATCGAGGGACAGGGACCGGATGAGCAGTTCTTC | CASSIEGQGPDEQFF
TRBJ1-1 | NA | TRBV5-5 | NA | TGTGCCAGCAGCTTGGAGGGACATATCCTGGCTGAAGCTTTCTTT | CASSLEGHILAEAFF
TRBJ2-6 | NA | TRBV7-2 | NA | TGTGCCAGCAGCTTAGGACCCTCTGGGGCCAACGTCCTGACTTTC | CASSLGPSGANVLTF
TRBJ2-3 | NA | TRBV7-3 | TRBD2 | TGTGCCAGCAGCCTACAGACTAGCTTGAGCACAGATACGCAGTATTTT | CASSLQTSLSTDTQYF
TRBJ2-2 | NA | TRBV5-4 | NA | TGTGCCAGCAATCAGCGGAACACCGGGGAGCTGTTTTTT | CASNQRNTGELFF
TRBJ2-2 | NA | TRBV3-1/TRBV3-2 | NA | TGTGCCAGCAGCCGGGGTACCGGGGAGCTGTTTTTT | CASSRGTGELFF
TRBJ2-4 | once | TRBV27 | NA | TGTGCCAGCAGTGCTGATACCGGGACGGTAGCCAAAAACATTCAGTACTTC | CASSADTGTVAKNIQYF
TRBJ1-5 | NA | TRBV12-5 | NA | TGTGCTAGTGGATTTAAAGAGAATCAGCCCCAGCATTTT | CASGFKENQPQHF
TRBJ2-7 | NA | TRBV5-6 | NA | TGTGCCAGCAGCTTGTCTGGCGGGTTACCCTACGAGCAGTACTTC | CASSLSGGLPYEQYF
TRBJ2-5 | NA | TRBV12-5 | TRBD2 | TGTGCTAGTGGTCCATATAGCGGGGGGTGGGGAGAGACCCAGTACTTC | CASGPYSGGWGETQYF
TRBJ2-1 | NA | TRBV14 | NA | TGTGCCAGCAGCCAAGTGGGTTACAATGAGCAGTTCTTC | CASSQVGYNEQFF
TRBJ1-1 | NA | TRBV7-2 | NA | TGTGCCAGCAGCTTCACGGGGCCTAACACTGAAGCTTTCTTT | CASSFTGPNTEAFF
TRBJ1-2 | NA | TRBV7-8 | NA | TGTGCCAGTACACTAAGACAGTCCCTAGCTAACTATGGCTACACCTTC | CASTLRQSLANYGYTF
TRBJ1-5 | NA | TRBV7-9 | NA | TGTGCCAGCAGCCCTCCGCAGGGAGAGAATCAGCCCCAGCATTTT | CASSPPQGENQPQHF
TRBJ2-4 | NA | TRBV2 | TRBD1 | TGTGCCGGTCGACAGGGAATTTCTAGTAATCAGTACTTC | CAGRQGISSNQYF
TRBJ1-2 | NA | TRBV25-1 | NA | TGTGCCAGCGGGGGGGGAGACTATGGCTACACCTTC | CASGGGDYGYTF
TRBJ1-1 | NA | TRBV28 | TRBD1 | TGTGCCAGCAGTCTCACAGGGGGGAGCACTGAAGCTTTCTTT | CASSLTGGSTEAFF
TRBJ2-7 | NA | TRBV12-5 | TRBD1 | TGTGCTAGTGGTCCCGACAGGGCCTACGAGCAGTACTTC | CASGPDRAYEQYF
TRBJ1-2 | NA | TRBV7-2 | TRBD1 | TGTGCCAGCAGTGAAACAGGGGGCGATGGCTACACCTTC | CASSETGGDGYTF
TRBJ1-2 | once | TRBV5-4 | NA | TGTGCCAGCAGCCCACTAGGGGCAGGGAATGGCTACACCTTC | CASSPLGAGNGYTF
TRBJ1-1 | NA | TRBV29-1 | NA | TGCAGCGTTGGATACACGAGCTGGGCTGAAGCTTTCTTT | CSVGYTSWAEAFF
TRBJ1-2 | NA | TRBV4-3 | TRBD1 | TGCGCCAGCAGGGGACAGGGGCTAGGCTACACCTTC | CASRGQGLGYTF
TRBJ1-1 | once | TRBV18 | NA | TGTGCCAGCTCACCATTGATGAACACTGAAGCTTTCTTT | CASSPLMNTEAFF
TRBJ2-3 | NA | TRBV29-1 | TRBD2 | TGCAGCGTTTCCCCACGACTAGCGGTCGAGGTAGATACGCAGTATTTT | CSVSPRLAVEVDTQYF
TRBJ1-2 | once | TRBV20-1 | TRBD1 | TGCAGTGCTAGTACCGGGACAGGGGTAGGAGGCTACACCTTC | CSASTGTGVGGYTF
TRBJ1-1 | NA | TRBV9 | NA | TGTGCCAGCAGCCCCCCTACGGGGTGGGGCACTGAAGCTTTCTTT | CASSPPTGWGTEAFF
TRBJ1-6 | NA | TRBV2 | TRBD1 | TGTGCCAGCAGGGCAACAGGGGATAATTCACCCCTCCACTTT | CASRATGDNSPLHF
TRBJ1-2 | NA | TRBV6-2/TRBV6-3 | NA | TGTGCCAGCAGTTACCCGATTCGGGGGGCGAACTATGGCTACACCTTC | CASSYPIRGANYGYTF